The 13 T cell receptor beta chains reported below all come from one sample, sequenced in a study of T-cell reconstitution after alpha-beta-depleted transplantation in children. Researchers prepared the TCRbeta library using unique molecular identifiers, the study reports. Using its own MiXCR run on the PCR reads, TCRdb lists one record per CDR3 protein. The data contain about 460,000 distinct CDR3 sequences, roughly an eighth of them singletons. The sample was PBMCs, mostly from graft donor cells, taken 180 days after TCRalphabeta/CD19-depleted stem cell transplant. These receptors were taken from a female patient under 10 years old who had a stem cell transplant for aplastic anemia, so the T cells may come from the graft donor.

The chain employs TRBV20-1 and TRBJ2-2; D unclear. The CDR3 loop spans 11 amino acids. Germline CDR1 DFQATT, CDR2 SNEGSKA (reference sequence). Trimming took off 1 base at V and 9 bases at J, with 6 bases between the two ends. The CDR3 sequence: CSARADRELFF. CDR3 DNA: TGCAGTGCTAGAGCCGACCGGGAGCTGTTTTTT.

The CDR3 is CASSLAGTHEQYV. Written as DNA, the CDR3 is TGTGCCAGCAGTTTGGCGGGCACCCACGAGCAGTACGTC. The chain links TRBV28 to TRBJ2-7; D perhaps matches TRBD2 (5 bases). Germline V lookup: CDR1 MDHEN, CDR2 SYDVKM. The V end was cut by 3 bases, the J end by 5 bases, with 11 bases between. The CDR3 has 13 amino acids.

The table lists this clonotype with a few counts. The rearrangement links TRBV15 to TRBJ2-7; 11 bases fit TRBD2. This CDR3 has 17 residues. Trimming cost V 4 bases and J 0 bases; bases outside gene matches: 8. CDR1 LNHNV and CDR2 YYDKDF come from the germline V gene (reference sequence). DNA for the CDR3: TGTGCCACCAGCATCGGACTAGCGGGTGGAAGCTCCTACGAGCAGTACGTC. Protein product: CATSIGLAGGSSYEQYV.

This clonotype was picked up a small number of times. CDR3 sequence (DNA): TGTGCCAGCAGCCCTCTCGGGACCCCTAAGAACACCGGGGAGCTGTTTTTT. It translates to CASSPLGTPKNTGELFF. The chain is built from TRBV7-9 and TRBJ2-2; perhaps D is TRBD1 or TRBD2 (5 bases each). The V gene's germline CDR1 is SEHNR and CDR2 FQNEAQ (reference sequence). The CDR3 is 17 amino acids. Trimming took 5 bases from V and 1 from J, leaving 17 bases between them.

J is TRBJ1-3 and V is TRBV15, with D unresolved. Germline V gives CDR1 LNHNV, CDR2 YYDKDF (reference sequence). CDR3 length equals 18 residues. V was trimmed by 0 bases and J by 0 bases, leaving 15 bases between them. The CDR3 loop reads CATSRDGTAILSGNTIYF. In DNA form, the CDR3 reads TGTGCCACCAGCAGAGATGGAACAGCTATTCTCTCTGGAAACACCATATATTTT.

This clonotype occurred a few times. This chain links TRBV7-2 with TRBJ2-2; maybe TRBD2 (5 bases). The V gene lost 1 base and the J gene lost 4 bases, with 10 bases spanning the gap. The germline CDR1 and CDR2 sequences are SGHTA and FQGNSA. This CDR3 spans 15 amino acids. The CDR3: CASSLGAGPTGELFF. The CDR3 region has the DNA TGTGCCAGCAGCTTAGGGGCGGGTCCCACCGGGGAGCTGTTTTTT.

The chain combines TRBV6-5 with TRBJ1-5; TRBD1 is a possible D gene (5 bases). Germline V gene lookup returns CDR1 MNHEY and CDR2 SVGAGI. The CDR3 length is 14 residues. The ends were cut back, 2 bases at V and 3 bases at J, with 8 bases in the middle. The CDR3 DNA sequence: TGTGCCAGCAGTTACGACAGCCTCAATCAGCCCCAGCATTTT. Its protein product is CASSYDSLNQPQHF.

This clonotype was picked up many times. The CDR3 protein is CATSDFTGRGREQFF. The CDR3 nucleotides read TGTGCCACCAGTGATTTCACGGGGAGAGGTAGAGAGCAGTTCTTC. The rearrangement joins TRBV24-1 to TRBJ2-1; tentatively, D is TRBD2 (5 bases). Germline values: CDR1 KGHDR, CDR2 SFDVKD. The V and J ends lost 1 base and 10 bases respectively, with 16 bases between them. CDR3 length equals 15 residues.

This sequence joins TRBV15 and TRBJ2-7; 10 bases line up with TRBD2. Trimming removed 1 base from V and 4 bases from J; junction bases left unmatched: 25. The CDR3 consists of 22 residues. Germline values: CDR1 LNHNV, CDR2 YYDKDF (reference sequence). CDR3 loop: CATSRGRVDRDIAGGLRYEQYV. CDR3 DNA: TGTGCCACCAGCAGAGGGAGAGTTGACAGGGATATAGCGGGAGGATTACGGTACGAGCAGTACGTC.

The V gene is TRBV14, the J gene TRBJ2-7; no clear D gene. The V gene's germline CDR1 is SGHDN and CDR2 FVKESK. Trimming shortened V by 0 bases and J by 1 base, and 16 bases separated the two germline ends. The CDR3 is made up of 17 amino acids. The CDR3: CASSQDLRQIRSYEQYV. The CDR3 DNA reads TGTGCCAGCAGCCAAGATCTTCGGCAAATCAGGTCCTACGAGCAGTACGTC.

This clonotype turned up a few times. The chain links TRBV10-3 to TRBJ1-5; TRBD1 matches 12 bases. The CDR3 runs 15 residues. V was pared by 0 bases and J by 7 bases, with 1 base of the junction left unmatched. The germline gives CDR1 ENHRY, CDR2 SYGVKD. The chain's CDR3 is CAISESGQGAQPQHF. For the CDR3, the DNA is TGTGCCATCAGTGAGTCGGGACAGGGGGCCCAGCCCCAGCATTTT.

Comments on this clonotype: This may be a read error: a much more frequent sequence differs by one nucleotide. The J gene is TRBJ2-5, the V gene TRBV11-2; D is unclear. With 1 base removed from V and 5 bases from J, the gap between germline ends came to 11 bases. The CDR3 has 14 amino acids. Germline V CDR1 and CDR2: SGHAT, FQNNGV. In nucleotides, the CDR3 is TGTGCCAGCAGCTTAGTCTATGCCGGGGAGACCCAGTACTTC. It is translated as CASSLVYAGETQYF.

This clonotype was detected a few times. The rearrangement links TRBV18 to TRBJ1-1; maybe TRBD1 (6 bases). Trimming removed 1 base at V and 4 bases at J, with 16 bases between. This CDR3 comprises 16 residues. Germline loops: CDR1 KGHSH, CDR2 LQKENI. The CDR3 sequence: CASSPQGQSVITEAFF. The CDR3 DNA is TGTGCCAGCTCACCACAAGGACAGAGCGTCATCACTGAAGCTTTCTTT.